These 26 T cell receptor beta chains were sequenced from one sample in a study of cytomegalovirus exposure and HLA in healthy donors. PCR primers comprised 60 Vbeta and 13 Jbeta primers. The assay was immunoSEQ multiplex PCR, and TCRdb's table has in-frame clones only and misses some. Here the sample spans about 180,000 clones, approximately 73% being singletons. Sample: PBMCs. These receptors originate from a woman in her 30s in good health and CMV-seropositive.

The chain combines TRBV6-1 with TRBJ1-5; 10 nucleotides match TRBD1. CDR3 length equals 14 residues. Trimming took 8 bases from V and 5 from J; bases not matched to a gene: 6. Germline V gene data show CDR1 as MNHNS and CDR2 as SASEGT. CDR3 DNA: TGTGCCAGCGAGTGGGACAGGGGTCATCAGCCCCAGCATTTT. Translating gives CASEWDRGHQPQHF.

The sample holds a few counts of this clone. J is TRBJ2-1 and V is TRBV6-5; 8 nucleotides agree with TRBD1. Germline V CDR1 and CDR2: MNHEY, SVGAGI. The CDR3 runs 14 residues. The J segment lost 7 bases and the V segment lost 5 bases, leaving 7 bases of the junction unmatched. The CDR3 sequence is CASSNFRGPNEQFF. The CDR3 coding sequence is TGTGCCAGCAGTAATTTCAGGGGGCCTAATGAGCAGTTCTTC.

V and J are TRBV7-9 and TRBJ2-1, with a tentative D call TRBD2 (5 bases). CDR3 length: 14 residues. Trimming took 1 base from V and 5 from J, leaving 9 bases between them. Germline V gene sequence: CDR1 SEHNR, CDR2 FQNEAQ (reference sequence). The chain's CDR3 is CASSLGRGNNEQFF. CDR3 bases: TGTGCCAGCAGCTTAGGGCGAGGGAACAATGAGCAGTTCTTC.

The genes are TRBV9 and TRBJ2-7, with D maybe TRBD1 (5 bases). Germline V gives CDR1 SGDLS, CDR2 YYNGEE. CDR3 length: 15 residues. V lost 0 bases to trimming and J lost 5 bases, with 15 bases between them. The CDR3 is CASSVGGRNIDEQYF. CDR3 bases: TGTGCCAGCAGCGTAGGGGGCAGGAATATTGACGAGCAGTACTTC.

The rearrangement joins TRBV2 to TRBJ1-5; perhaps TRBD1 as D (6 bases). The V and J ends lost 5 bases and 15 bases respectively, with 20 bases between them. The CDR3 runs 13 residues. The germline V gene encodes CDR1 SNHLY and CDR2 FYNNEI. CDR3 loop: CASSPYARTVSHF. Written as DNA, the CDR3 is TGTGCCAGCAGTCCTTATGCGCGGACAGTTTCGCATTTT.

The chain uses TRBV7-9 and TRBJ1-5, with D possibly TRBD1 on 6 matching bases. This CDR3 comprises 14 residues. V gave up 4 bases and J gave up 3 bases, with 10 bases separating them. Germline CDR1 and CDR2: SEHNR and FQNEAQ (reference sequence). CDR3 sequence (DNA): TGTGCCAGCAGCTCCCGGGACACCAATCAGCCCCAGCATTTT. This sequence encodes CASSSRDTNQPQHF.

The rearrangement uses TRBV11-2 and TRBJ1-4; a possible D gene is TRBD1 (6 bases). The CDR3 runs to 15 residues. With 4 bases removed from V and 8 bases from J, the gap between germline ends came to 17 bases. Germline CDR1 and CDR2: SGHAT and FQNNGV. This CDR3 reads CASSWGGRWGEKLFF. The CDR3 nucleotides read TGTGCCAGCAGCTGGGGGGGGCGGTGGGGGGAAAAACTGTTTTTT.

The chain is built from TRBV7-9 and TRBJ2-7, with a weak D call TRBD2 (5 bases). The CDR3 has 13 amino acids. Germline V CDR1 and CDR2: SEHNR, FQNEAQ (reference sequence). Trimming cost V 5 bases and J 7 bases, with 15 bases left between them. The CDR3 coding sequence is TGTGCCAGCAGCCCCGCGGGTCCGGGAGAGCAGTACTTC. Amino acids: CASSPAGPGEQYF.

The rearrangement uses TRBV5-1 and TRBJ2-3, with D maybe TRBD1 (5 bases). The V end was cut by 0 bases, the J end by 2 bases, with 10 bases between. The CDR3 spans 15 residues. Germline CDR1 SGHRS, CDR2 YFSETQ. CDR3 sequence reads: CASSLGGRPTDTQYF. For the CDR3, the DNA is TGCGCCAGCAGCTTGGGGGGCAGACCCACAGATACGCAGTATTTT.

This chain joins TRBV15 and TRBJ2-7; 12 bases match TRBD2. The CDR3 consists of 19 residues. V lost 2 bases and J lost 3; bases outside the gene matches: 14. Germline CDR1 is LNHNV and CDR2 is YYDKDF (reference sequence). The CDR3 nucleotides are TGTGCCACCAGCAGATCTTGGGGGAGGACTAGCGGGGAGGACTACGAGCAGTACTTC. Protein sequence: CATSRSWGRTSGEDYEQYF. Full variable domain (remainder filled in from reference TRBV15 and TRBJ2-7): DAMVIQNPRYQVTQFGKPVTLSCSQTLNHNVMYWYQQKSSQAPKLLFHYYDKDFNNEADTPDNFQSRRPNTSFCFLDIRSPGLGDTAMYLCATSRSWGRTSGEDYEQYFGPGTRLTVT.

V gene TRBV28 combines with J gene TRBJ2-7, with a weak D call TRBD2 (6 bases). This CDR3 has 14 residues. The germline V gene encodes CDR1 MDHEN and CDR2 SYDVKM. Trimming stripped 3 bases from V and 3 bases from J, with 12 bases between. Here the CDR3 DNA reads TGTGCCAGCAGTTTGAGGACGGGGGTCTACGAGCAGTACTTC. Translating gives CASSLRTGVYEQYF.

The gene calls are TRBV6-5 and TRBJ2-3; TRBD2 matches at 11 bases. CDR1 is MNHEY and CDR2 is SVGAGI in the germline V gene. V dropped 7 bases and J dropped 9; count of bases not matched to a gene: 12. The CDR3 has 15 amino acids. CDR3: CASTETSGVRYTQYF. The CDR3 nucleotides are TGTGCCAGCACCGAGACTAGCGGGGTCCGTTACACGCAGTATTTT.

The chain combines TRBV30 with TRBJ1-5; the match to TRBD1 covers 8 bases. V shed 2 bases and J 7 bases; nucleotides not matched to a gene: 4. The CDR3 runs to 13 residues. Germline values: CDR1 GTSNPN, CDR2 SVGIG (reference sequence). The CDR3 loop is CAWSSDRGQPQHF. Here the CDR3 DNA reads TGTGCCTGGAGTTCCGACAGGGGACAGCCCCAGCATTTT.

The rearrangement uses TRBV27 and TRBJ1-4; 7 nucleotides agree with TRBD1. The CDR3 consists of 14 residues. The junction had 5 bases not matched to a gene; V was cut back by 6 bases and J by 4 bases. Per the germline V gene, CDR1 is MNHEY and CDR2 is SMNVEV (reference sequence). The CDR3 spells CASRRQGSNEKLFF. The CDR3 DNA reads as TGTGCCAGCAGACGACAGGGTAGTAATGAAAAACTGTTTTTT. The variable domain in full, completed from reference TRBV27 and TRBJ1-4, reads EAQVTQNPRYLITVTGKKLTVTCSQNMNHEYMSWYRQDPGLGLRQIYYSMNVEVTDKGDVPEGYKVSRKEKRNFPLILESPSPNQTSLYFCASRRQGSNEKLFFGSGTQLSVL.

In this sample, this clone turned up once. J is TRBJ1-5 and V is TRBV4-2; the D gene is possibly TRBD1 (5 bases). This CDR3 contains 15 residues. The V and J ends lost 0 bases and 4 bases respectively, with 10 bases between them. Germline V lookup: CDR1 LGHNA, CDR2 YNFKEQ. CDR3 nucleotide sequence: TGTGCCAGCAGCCAAGACTTGGGGCCTAATCAGCCCCAGCATTTT. Protein sequence: CASSQDLGPNQPQHF.

The gene calls are TRBV6-6 and TRBJ1-5, with 7 positions matching TRBD1. The CDR3 consists of 13 residues. The germline CDR1 and CDR2 sequences are MNHNY and SVGAGI (reference sequence). V gave up 6 bases and J gave up 2 bases; unmatched junction bases: 1. CDR3 sequence: CASRGTGNQPQHF. For the CDR3, the DNA is TGTGCCAGCAGGGGGACAGGCAATCAGCCCCAGCATTTT.

A few counts support this clone. This chain joins TRBV7-2 and TRBJ2-7, with 10 bases lining up with TRBD1. The CDR3 runs 14 residues. Germline V gene lookup returns CDR1 SGHTA and CDR2 FQGNSA. V lost 6 bases to trimming and J lost 4 bases; unmatched junction nucleotides: 6. CDR3 nucleotides: TGTGCCAGCAGTTTACGGGACAGGGGTTACGAGCAGTACTTC. This codes for CASSLRDRGYEQYF.

The chain carries TRBV4-1 and TRBJ1-2; possibly TRBD1 for D (6 bases). V lost 4 bases and J lost 7, with 19 bases in between. The germline gives CDR1 MGHRA, CDR2 YSYEKL. This CDR3 spans 15 amino acids. The CDR3 coding sequence is TGCGCCAGCAGCCGCCCCAACAGGGCTTGGGGTGGCTACACCTTC. It is translated as CASSRPNRAWGGYTF.

The chain couples TRBV4-1 to TRBJ2-5, with a weak D call TRBD1 (6 bases). Trimming took off 0 bases at V and 2 bases at J, with 16 bases between the two ends. The CDR3 sequence is 17 residues long. Looked up from germline, CDR1 is MGHRA and CDR2 is YSYEKL. This CDR3 is CASSQDPPRDKQETQYF. In DNA form, the CDR3 reads TGCGCCAGCAGCCAAGATCCGCCTCGGGACAAACAAGAGACCCAGTACTTC.

The chain combines TRBV27 with TRBJ2-3, with a weak D call TRBD2 (7 bases). The CDR3 runs 14 residues. Trimming left V 7 bases short and J 2 bases short, with 13 bases between. Germline values: CDR1 MNHEY, CDR2 SMNVEV (reference sequence). CDR3 region: CASTRGAYTDTQYF. Here the CDR3 DNA reads TGTGCCAGCACACGGGGGGCATACACAGATACGCAGTATTTT.

V is TRBV16 and J is TRBJ1-6; unclear D gene. CDR1 and CDR2 (germline): KGHSY, FQNENV. The length of the CDR3 is 12 residues. V was trimmed by 2 bases and J by 8 bases, leaving 4 bases between them. CDR3 sequence: CASSQTDSPLHF. For the CDR3, the DNA is TGTGCCAGCAGCCAAACGGATTCACCCCTCCACTTT.

The gene calls are TRBV7-2 and TRBJ2-7; 7 bases agree with TRBD1. V lost 5 bases and J lost 6; bases outside the gene matches: 10. The germline V gene has CDR1 SGHTA and CDR2 FQGNSA. The CDR3 contains 14 residues. The chain's CDR3 is CASSLHETGPEQYF. CDR3 sequence (DNA): TGTGCCAGCAGCCTCCATGAGACAGGGCCCGAGCAGTACTTC.

The chain couples TRBV9 to TRBJ2-1; tentatively, D is TRBD2 (7 bases). Germline CDR1 reads SGDLS; CDR2 reads YYNGEE. The CDR3 covers 18 residues. Trimming took 0 bases from V and 0 from J, leaving 16 bases between them. In nucleotides, the CDR3 is TGTGCCAGCAGCGTAGAAACGGGGGGCTTAAGCTCCTACAATGAGCAGTTCTTC. Translating it yields CASSVETGGLSSYNEQFF.

The rearrangement joins TRBV5-4 to TRBJ1-2; TRBD1 might be the D (6 bases). Germline CDR1 reads SGHNT; CDR2 reads YYREEE (reference sequence). The CDR3 has 17 residues. Trimming cost V 0 bases and J 3 bases, with 18 bases left between them. Here the CDR3 reads CASSLGGLIGSDYGYTF. The DNA for the CDR3 is TGTGCCAGCAGCTTGGGGGGGCTAATAGGATCGGACTATGGCTACACCTTC. Full variable domain (remainder filled in from reference TRBV5-4 and TRBJ1-2): ETGVTQSPTHLIKTRGQQVTLRCSSQSGHNTVSWYQQALGQGPQFIFQYYREEENGRGNFPPRFSGLQFPNYSSELNVNALELDDSALYLCASSLGGLIGSDYGYTFGSGTRLTVV.

The chain combines TRBV7-9 with TRBJ1-3; maybe TRBD1 (5 bases). Per the germline V gene, CDR1 is SEHNR and CDR2 is FQNEAQ (reference sequence). V gave up 1 base and J gave up 8 bases, with 6 bases separating them. The CDR3 is made up of 12 amino acids. The CDR3 loop is CASSLEQDTIYF. The CDR3 DNA sequence: TGTGCCAGCAGCTTAGAACAGGACACCATATATTTT.

The J gene is TRBJ2-1, the V gene TRBV23-1; D is possibly TRBD1 (5 bases). Being an ORF, TRBV23-1 has a function that is uncertain. CDR3 size: 16 residues. V was trimmed by 0 bases and J by 5 bases, leaving 14 bases between them. The CDR3 sequence is CASSQSMGLADNEQFF. The CDR3 region has the DNA TGCGCCAGCAGTCAATCGATGGGGCTGGCGGACAATGAGCAGTTCTTC.